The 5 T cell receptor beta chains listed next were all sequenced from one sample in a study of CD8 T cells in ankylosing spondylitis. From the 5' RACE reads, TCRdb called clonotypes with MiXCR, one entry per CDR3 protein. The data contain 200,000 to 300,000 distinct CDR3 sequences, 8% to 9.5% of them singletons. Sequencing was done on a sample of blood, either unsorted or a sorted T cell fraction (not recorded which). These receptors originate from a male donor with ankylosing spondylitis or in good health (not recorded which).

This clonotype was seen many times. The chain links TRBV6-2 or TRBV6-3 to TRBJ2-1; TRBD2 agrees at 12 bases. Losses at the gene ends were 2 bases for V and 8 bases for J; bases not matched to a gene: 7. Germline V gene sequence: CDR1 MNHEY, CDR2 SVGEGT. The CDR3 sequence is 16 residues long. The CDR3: CASSYNPSGRGYEQFF. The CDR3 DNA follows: TGTGCCAGCAGTTACAATCCTAGCGGGAGGGGATATGAGCAGTTCTTC.

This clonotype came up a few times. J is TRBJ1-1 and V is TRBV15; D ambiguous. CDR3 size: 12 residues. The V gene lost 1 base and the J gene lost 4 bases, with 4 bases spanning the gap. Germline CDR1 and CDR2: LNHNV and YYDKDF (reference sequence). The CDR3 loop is CATSRGFTEAFF. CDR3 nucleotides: TGTGCCACCAGCAGAGGCTTCACTGAAGCTTTCTTT.

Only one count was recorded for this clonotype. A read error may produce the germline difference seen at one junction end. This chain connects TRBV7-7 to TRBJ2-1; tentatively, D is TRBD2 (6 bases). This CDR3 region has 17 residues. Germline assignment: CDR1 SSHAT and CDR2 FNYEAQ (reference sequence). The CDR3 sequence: CASSPLGGRDLYNEQFF. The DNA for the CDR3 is TGTGCTAGCAGCCCGCTTGGTGGGCGGGATCTCTACAATGAGCAGTTCTTC.

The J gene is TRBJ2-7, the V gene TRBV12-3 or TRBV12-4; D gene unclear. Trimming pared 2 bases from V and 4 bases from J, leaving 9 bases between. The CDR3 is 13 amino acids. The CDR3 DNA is TGTGCCAGCAGTTTATCCCAGTCTTACGAGCAGTACTTC. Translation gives CASSLSQSYEQYF.

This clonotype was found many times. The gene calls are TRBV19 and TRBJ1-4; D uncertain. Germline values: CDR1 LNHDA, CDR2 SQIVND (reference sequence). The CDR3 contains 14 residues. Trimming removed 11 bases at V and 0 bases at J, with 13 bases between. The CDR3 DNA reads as TGTGCCTGCCGTTCCCAGTCAACTAATGAAAAACTGTTTTTT. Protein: CACRSQSTNEKLFF.